Listed below are T cell receptor beta chains from one sample, sequenced in a study of blood T cell repertoires in COVID-19. Produced via immunoSEQ multiplex PCR; TCRdb's table is partial and in-frame only. This table holds fewer than 350,000 clones, roughly 87% found once. Input material: PBMCs or T cells enriched from blood (not recorded which). The origin of the receptors is a woman aged 40-49 years who had recovered from COVID-19. Both conserved end residues are part of each CDR3. The order of the fields is D gene, V gene, J gene, clone size, CDR3 DNA, CDR3 protein. The D gene is left open where the match is weak. Clone size is stated in some rows and not others, as once, few, many or a class when expanded.

d_gene: .; v_gene: TRBV28; j_gene: TRBJ1-5; abundance: .; CDR3nt: TGTGCCAGCAACTCTAACGGGGGAAATCAGCCCCAGCATTTT; CDR3aa: CASNSNGGNQPQHF
d_gene: .; v_gene: TRBV20-1; j_gene: TRBJ1-2; abundance: .; CDR3nt: TGCAGTGCTAGTCCAAGCTGGGCATCTAACTATGGCTACACCTTC; CDR3aa: CSASPSWASNYGYTF
d_gene: .; v_gene: TRBV2; j_gene: TRBJ1-2; abundance: .; CDR3nt: TGTGCCAGCAGTGAATACGAGGGAGGAGGCTACACCTTC; CDR3aa: CASSEYEGGGYTF
d_gene: TRBD1; v_gene: TRBV10-3; j_gene: TRBJ2-4; abundance: few; CDR3nt: TGTGCCATCAGTGAACCGGGACAGCAAAACATTCAGTACTTC; CDR3aa: CAISEPGQQNIQYF
d_gene: .; v_gene: TRBV7-6; j_gene: TRBJ1-3; abundance: .; CDR3nt: TGTGCCAGCAGCTTAGGTCCAGGGCAGAGCTCTGGAAACACCATATATTTT; CDR3aa: CASSLGPGQSSGNTIYF
d_gene: .; v_gene: TRBV27; j_gene: TRBJ1-1; abundance: .; CDR3nt: TGTGCCAGCACCCCCCAGGGAGGGACTGAAGCTTTCTTT; CDR3aa: CASTPQGGTEAFF
d_gene: .; v_gene: TRBV10-3; j_gene: TRBJ2-7; abundance: .; CDR3nt: TGTGCCATCAGTGAGTACAGCGCCGGGAACGAGCAGTACTTC; CDR3aa: CAISEYSAGNEQYF
d_gene: .; v_gene: TRBV7-6; j_gene: TRBJ2-6; abundance: .; CDR3nt: TGTGCCAGCAGCTTATCAGTCTCTGGGGCCAACGTCCTGACTTTC; CDR3aa: CASSLSVSGANVLTF
d_gene: TRBD1; v_gene: TRBV3-1/TRBV3-2; j_gene: TRBJ1-4; abundance: .; CDR3nt: TGTGCCAGCAGCCAATCGGACAGGGGAGGCGAAAAACTGTTTTTT; CDR3aa: CASSQSDRGGEKLFF
d_gene: TRBD1; v_gene: TRBV28; j_gene: TRBJ1-2; abundance: .; CDR3nt: TGTGCCAGCAGTCCCGGGACAGGGGGCTACTATGGCTACACCTTC; CDR3aa: CASSPGTGGYYGYTF
d_gene: .; v_gene: TRBV24-1; j_gene: TRBJ2-5; abundance: .; CDR3nt: TGTGCCACCAGTGACAGTGGAGAGACCCAGTACTTC; CDR3aa: CATSDSGETQYF
d_gene: TRBD2; v_gene: TRBV7-2; j_gene: TRBJ2-7; abundance: .; CDR3nt: TGTGCCAGCAGCTTGAGACTAGCGGGAGGGCCTTTAACATACGAGCAGTACTTC; CDR3aa: CASSLRLAGGPLTYEQYF
d_gene: TRBD1; v_gene: TRBV10-1; j_gene: TRBJ2-7; abundance: once; CDR3nt: TGCGCCAGCAACTCTACCTTCCCGGGACAGGGGACATACGAGCAGTACTTC; CDR3aa: CASNSTFPGQGTYEQYF
d_gene: .; v_gene: TRBV7-3; j_gene: TRBJ1-1; abundance: .; CDR3nt: TGTGCCAGCAGCTTAACCACGGGGTCCATGAACACTGAAGCTTTCTTT; CDR3aa: CASSLTTGSMNTEAFF
d_gene: .; v_gene: TRBV7-9; j_gene: TRBJ2-3; abundance: .; CDR3nt: TGTGCCAGCAGTAACAGCCACACAGATACGCAGTATTTT; CDR3aa: CASSNSHTDTQYF
d_gene: TRBD1; v_gene: TRBV5-6; j_gene: TRBJ1-5; abundance: .; CDR3nt: TGTGCCAGCAGTTTCGACAGGGGTCAGCCCCAGCATTTT; CDR3aa: CASSFDRGQPQHF
d_gene: TRBD1; v_gene: TRBV11-2; j_gene: TRBJ2-3; abundance: few; CDR3nt: TGTGCCAGCAGCTTAACCTCGACAGGGTGGGTGACAGATACGCAGTATTTT; CDR3aa: CASSLTSTGWVTDTQYF
d_gene: .; v_gene: TRBV2; j_gene: TRBJ1-1; abundance: .; CDR3nt: TGTGCCAGCATCCCCGAGAGGGGGGGCTGGAGGACTGAAGCTTTCTTT; CDR3aa: CASIPERGGWRTEAFF
d_gene: TRBD2; v_gene: TRBV19; j_gene: TRBJ2-4; abundance: .; CDR3nt: TGTGCCAGTAGTAGGACCGGGACTAGCGGGATGGCATCGGCCAAAAACATTCAGTACTTC; CDR3aa: CASSRTGTSGMASAKNIQYF
d_gene: TRBD1; v_gene: TRBV10-3; j_gene: TRBJ2-7; abundance: .; CDR3nt: TGTGCCACCGACTCGACAGGGGGCAGCTACGAGCAGTACTTC; CDR3aa: CATDSTGGSYEQYF
d_gene: .; v_gene: TRBV6-5; j_gene: TRBJ2-3; abundance: .; CDR3nt: TGTGCCAGCAGTTGGATAGGGGGTGATACGCAGTATTTT; CDR3aa: CASSWIGGDTQYF
d_gene: .; v_gene: TRBV6-5; j_gene: TRBJ2-7; abundance: few; CDR3nt: TGTGCCAGCAGTCCCGACTTAGCCTCCTACGAGCAGTACTTC; CDR3aa: CASSPDLASYEQYF
d_gene: TRBD1; v_gene: TRBV28; j_gene: TRBJ1-4; abundance: .; CDR3nt: TGTGCCAGCAGACCTACAGGGGGAGGTGAAAAACTGTTTTTT; CDR3aa: CASRPTGGGEKLFF
d_gene: .; v_gene: TRBV7-6; j_gene: TRBJ2-2; abundance: .; CDR3nt: TGTGCCAGCAGCTTTGGGGGGGCGGACGGGGAGCTGTTTTTT; CDR3aa: CASSFGGADGELFF
d_gene: .; v_gene: TRBV6-2/TRBV6-3; j_gene: TRBJ1-5; abundance: few; CDR3nt: TGTGCCAGCAGCCGAATAGGGGAATTCTATAGCAATCAGCCCCAGCATTTT; CDR3aa: CASSRIGEFYSNQPQHF
d_gene: .; v_gene: TRBV10-3; j_gene: TRBJ1-1; abundance: .; CDR3nt: TGTGCCATCAGTGAGTCAGGGGTCGCGAACACTGAAGCTTTCTTT; CDR3aa: CAISESGVANTEAFF
d_gene: .; v_gene: TRBV7-6; j_gene: TRBJ1-1; abundance: .; CDR3nt: TGTGCCAGCAGCTTAGGGCAGGCAGGGAACACTGAAGCTTTCTTT; CDR3aa: CASSLGQAGNTEAFF
d_gene: TRBD1; v_gene: TRBV28; j_gene: TRBJ1-4; abundance: few; CDR3nt: TGTGCCAGCAGTTTGGGGGGGACAGGGGACGAAAAACTGTTTTTT; CDR3aa: CASSLGGTGDEKLFF
d_gene: .; v_gene: TRBV5-4; j_gene: TRBJ2-3; abundance: many; CDR3nt: TGTGCCAGCAGCTTGGTTGGACATATCACAGATACGCAGTATTTT; CDR3aa: CASSLVGHITDTQYF
d_gene: .; v_gene: TRBV7-9; j_gene: TRBJ1-2; abundance: .; CDR3nt: TGTGCCAGCAGCTTAGAGTCGGGGGTCGGCTACACCTTC; CDR3aa: CASSLESGVGYTF
d_gene: TRBD1; v_gene: TRBV18; j_gene: TRBJ2-1; abundance: .; CDR3nt: TGTGCCAGCTCACCGGACAGGGAGAATGAGCAGTTCTTC; CDR3aa: CASSPDRENEQFF
d_gene: .; v_gene: TRBV24-1; j_gene: TRBJ1-5; abundance: once; CDR3nt: TGTGCCACCTTAATTCAGATGACAGACAATAGCAATCAGCCCCAGCATTTT; CDR3aa: CATLIQMTDNSNQPQHF
d_gene: TRBD2; v_gene: TRBV5-5; j_gene: TRBJ2-5; abundance: .; CDR3nt: TGTGCCAGCAGCTTGGGACCAAGCGGGAGTGGCCAAGAGACCCAGTACTTC; CDR3aa: CASSLGPSGSGQETQYF
d_gene: .; v_gene: TRBV28; j_gene: TRBJ2-7; abundance: .; CDR3nt: TGTGCCAGCAGTCGGGGTCCCGGCTACGAGCAGTACTTC; CDR3aa: CASSRGPGYEQYF
d_gene: .; v_gene: TRBV7-9; j_gene: TRBJ1-1; abundance: few; CDR3nt: TGTGCCAGCAGCCCGAGCGGTGGGGACACTGAAGCTTTCTTT; CDR3aa: CASSPSGGDTEAFF
d_gene: TRBD1; v_gene: TRBV6-1; j_gene: TRBJ2-1; abundance: .; CDR3nt: TGTGCCAGCAGTGAAGCTGACAGGGGCTCCTACAATGAGCAGTTCTTC; CDR3aa: CASSEADRGSYNEQFF
d_gene: TRBD2; v_gene: TRBV5-1; j_gene: TRBJ2-1; abundance: once; CDR3nt: TGCGCCAGCAGCCCGACTAGCGGGAGCAGTGTAAATGAGCAGTTCTTC; CDR3aa: CASSPTSGSSVNEQFF
d_gene: .; v_gene: TRBV6-2/TRBV6-3; j_gene: TRBJ2-5; abundance: once; CDR3nt: TGTGCCAGCAGTCATATGGGACAACAAGAGACCCAGTACTTC; CDR3aa: CASSHMGQQETQYF
d_gene: TRBD1; v_gene: TRBV11-3; j_gene: TRBJ1-2; abundance: .; CDR3nt: TGTGCCAGCAGCTTTGTCCACCGTCAGGGACAGGGCGACTATGGCTACACCTTC; CDR3aa: CASSFVHRQGQGDYGYTF
d_gene: .; v_gene: TRBV18; j_gene: TRBJ1-5; abundance: .; CDR3nt: TGTGCCAGCTCACCGGGACAAAATCAGCCCCAGCATTTT; CDR3aa: CASSPGQNQPQHF
d_gene: TRBD1; v_gene: TRBV30; j_gene: TRBJ1-3; abundance: .; CDR3nt: TGTGCCTGGGGGGGGAGGACAGGGCCGTCTGGAAACACCATATATTTT; CDR3aa: CAWGGRTGPSGNTIYF